These T cell receptor beta chains were read from a single sample in a study of blood T cell repertoires in COVID-19. Only in-frame clones appear in the TCRdb table, and some are missing; sequencing was by immunoSEQ multiplex PCR. The top ten clones hold roughly 16% of a sample with roughly 24,000 clones, about 76% of them seen once. Sequenced input: peripheral blood. Receptor source: a man of 80 years or more with active or convalescent COVID-19. Each CDR3 is given with its conserved first and last residue. Fields, in order: clone size, D gene, J gene, V gene, CDR3 protein, CDR3 DNA. D genes are given only for firm matches. Some rows have no size entry. The others give once, few or many, or a class for an expanded clone.

NA | TRBD1 | TRBJ1-5 | TRBV28 | CASSAGQGSQPQHF | TGTGCCAGCAGCGCCGGACAGGGCTCTCAGCCCCAGCATTTT
NA | TRBD1 | TRBJ1-2 | TRBV5-4 | CASSLVGTGSYGYTF | TGTGCCAGCAGCTTGGTCGGGACAGGGAGCTATGGCTACACCTTC
NA | TRBD1 | TRBJ2-7 | TRBV4-3 | CASSVSFSGQGAEQYF | TGCGCCAGCAGCGTAAGTTTTTCAGGACAGGGGGCCGAGCAGTACTTC
few | NA | TRBJ2-7 | TRBV2 | CASSDFTVPYEQYF | TGTGCCAGCAGTGACTTTACAGTTCCCTACGAGCAGTACTTC
NA | TRBD1 | TRBJ1-2 | TRBV7-2 | CASSLVGQLYGYTF | TGTGCCAGCAGCTTGGTGGGACAGCTTTATGGCTACACCTTC
NA | NA | TRBJ1-2 | TRBV28 | CASRSDRLHGYTF | TGTGCCAGCAGATCCGACAGGTTGCACGGCTACACCTTC
NA | NA | TRBJ2-1 | TRBV11-2 | CASSFSSSYNEQFF | TGTGCCAGCAGCTTCTCCAGCTCCTACAATGAGCAGTTCTTC
once | NA | TRBJ1-1 | TRBV6-2/TRBV6-3 | CASSYQENTEAFF | TGTGCCAGCAGTTACCAGGAAAACACTGAAGCTTTCTTT
NA | TRBD2 | TRBJ2-1 | TRBV4-2 | CASRQDRLAGGYNEQFF | TGTGCCAGCAGACAAGATAGGCTAGCGGGAGGGTACAATGAGCAGTTCTTC
NA | TRBD1 | TRBJ1-2 | TRBV12-3/TRBV12-4 | CASSRDRGHGYTF | TGTGCCAGCAGTAGGGACAGGGGGCATGGCTACACCTTC
NA | TRBD2 | TRBJ2-1 | TRBV11-2 | CASSSLSAGAQYNEQFF | TGTGCCAGCAGCTCACTCTCAGCGGGGGCGCAGTACAATGAGCAGTTCTTC
few | TRBD1 | TRBJ1-2 | TRBV29-1 | CSVVGGQGDSNYGYTF | TGCAGCGTTGTTGGAGGACAGGGAGATTCTAACTATGGCTACACCTTC
NA | TRBD2 | TRBJ2-2 | TRBV2 | CASSPTSGRAGTGELFF | TGTGCCAGCAGCCCTACTAGCGGGAGGGCGGGCACCGGGGAGCTGTTTTTT
NA | TRBD2 | TRBJ2-1 | TRBV28 | CASSNGLASYNEQFF | TGTGCCAGCAGCAATGGACTAGCATCTTACAATGAGCAGTTCTTC
NA | TRBD1 | TRBJ1-2 | TRBV5-6 | CASSSRDRVNYGYTF | TGTGCCAGCAGCTCCCGGGACAGGGTTAACTATGGCTACACCTTC
NA | TRBD2 | TRBJ2-7 | TRBV7-9 | CASSPGLAGIILSYEQYF | TGTGCCAGCAGCCCGGGACTAGCGGGCATCATTTTATCCTACGAGCAGTACTTC
NA | NA | TRBJ1-4 | TRBV28 | CASSLGAPNEKLFF | TGTGCCAGCAGTTTGGGGGCCCCTAATGAAAAACTGTTTTTT
NA | TRBD1 | TRBJ2-1 | TRBV7-3 | CASSSPGQGENNEQFF | TGTGCCAGCAGCTCCCCGGGACAGGGAGAAAACAATGAGCAGTTCTTC
NA | NA | TRBJ2-4 | TRBV6-2/TRBV6-3 | CASSYLRGAGTLNIQYF | TGTGCCAGCAGTTACTTACGGGGGGCAGGTACCCTAAACATTCAGTACTTC
NA | NA | TRBJ2-6 | TRBV2 | CASRKQSSGANVLTF | TGTGCCAGCAGGAAACAGAGCTCTGGGGCCAACGTCCTGACTTTC
NA | TRBD2 | TRBJ2-2 | TRBV4-2 | CASTSGLADTGELFF | TGTGCCAGCACCTCGGGGCTAGCGGACACCGGGGAGCTGTTTTTT
NA | TRBD1 | TRBJ1-4 | TRBV7-8 | CASSFRTGGGKLFF | TGTGCCAGCAGCTTTCGGACAGGAGGCGGAAAACTGTTTTTT
NA | TRBD1 | TRBJ1-2 | TRBV9 | CASNPGQSDYGYTF | TGTGCCAGCAACCCGGGACAGTCCGACTATGGCTACACCTTC
NA | NA | TRBJ2-7 | TRBV14 | CASSQIRGARPYEQYF | TGTGCCAGCAGCCAGATCCGGGGGGCGCGCCCCTACGAGCAGTACTTC
NA | TRBD2 | TRBJ2-2 | TRBV6-2/TRBV6-3 | CASSSGGKVNTGELFF | TGTGCCAGCAGTTCCGGGGGGAAGGTCAACACCGGGGAGCTGTTTTTT
NA | NA | TRBJ2-2 | TRBV9 | CASSVDRGPTTGELFF | TGTGCCAGCAGCGTAGACAGAGGGCCGACCACCGGGGAGCTGTTTTTT
NA | NA | TRBJ1-4 | TRBV7-9 | CASSPTAATNEKLFF | TGTGCCAGCAGCCCTACAGCCGCAACTAATGAAAAACTGTTTTTT
few | NA | TRBJ2-3 | TRBV6-4 | CASSEGGTDTQYF | TGTGCCAGCAGTGAAGGGGGCACAGATACGCAGTATTTT
NA | TRBD1 | TRBJ1-1 | TRBV20-1 | CSASSPGQGFSGNTEAFF | TGCAGTGCTAGTTCCCCGGGACAGGGATTCTCGGGGAACACTGAAGCTTTCTTT
NA | TRBD2 | TRBJ2-3 | TRBV20-1 | CSASLKSGRVDTQYF | TGCAGTGCTAGTTTGAAGAGCGGGAGGGTAGATACGCAGTATTTT
NA | TRBD1 | TRBJ2-4 | TRBV9 | CASSRSMTGENIQYF | TGTGCCAGCAGCCGTTCCATGACAGGGGAAAACATTCAGTACTTC
NA | NA | TRBJ2-7 | TRBV5-4 | CASSSTLDEQYF | TGTGCCAGCAGCTCCACCCTAGACGAGCAGTACTTC